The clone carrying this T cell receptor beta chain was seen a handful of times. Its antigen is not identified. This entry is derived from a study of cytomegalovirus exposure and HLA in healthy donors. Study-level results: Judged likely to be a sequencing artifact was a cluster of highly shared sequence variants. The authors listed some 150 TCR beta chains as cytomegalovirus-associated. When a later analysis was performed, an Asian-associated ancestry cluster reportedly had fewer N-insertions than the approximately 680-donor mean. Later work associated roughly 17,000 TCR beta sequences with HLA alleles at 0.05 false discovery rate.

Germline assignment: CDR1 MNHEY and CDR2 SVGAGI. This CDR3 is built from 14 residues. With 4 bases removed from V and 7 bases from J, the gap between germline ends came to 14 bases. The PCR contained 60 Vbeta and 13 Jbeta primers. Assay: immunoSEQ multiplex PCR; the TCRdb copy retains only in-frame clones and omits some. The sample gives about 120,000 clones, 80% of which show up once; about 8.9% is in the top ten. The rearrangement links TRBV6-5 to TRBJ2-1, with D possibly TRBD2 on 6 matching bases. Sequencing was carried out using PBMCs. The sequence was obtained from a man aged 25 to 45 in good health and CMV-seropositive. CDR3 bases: TGTGCCAGCAGTTCGGGGATTCGGGGGAATGAGCAGTTCTTC. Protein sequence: CASSSGIRGNEQFF.